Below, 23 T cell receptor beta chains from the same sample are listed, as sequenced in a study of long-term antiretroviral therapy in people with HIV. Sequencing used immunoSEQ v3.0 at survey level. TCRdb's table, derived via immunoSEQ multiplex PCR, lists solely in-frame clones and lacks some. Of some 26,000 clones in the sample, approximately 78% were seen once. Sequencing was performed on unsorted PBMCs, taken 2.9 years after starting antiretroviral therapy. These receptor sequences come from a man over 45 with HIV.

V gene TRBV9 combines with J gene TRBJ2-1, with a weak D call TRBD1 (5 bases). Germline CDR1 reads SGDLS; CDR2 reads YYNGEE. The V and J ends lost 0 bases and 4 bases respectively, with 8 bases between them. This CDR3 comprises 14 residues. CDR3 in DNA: TGTGCCAGCAGCGTAGCTCAGGGATACAATGAGCAGTTCTTC. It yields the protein CASSVAQGYNEQFF. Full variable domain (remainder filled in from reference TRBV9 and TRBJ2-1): DSGVTQTPKHLITATGQRVTLRCSPRSGDLSVYWYQQSLDQGLQFLIQYYNGEERAKGNILERFSAQQFPDLHSELNLSSLELGDSALYFCASSVAQGYNEQFFGPGTRLTVL.

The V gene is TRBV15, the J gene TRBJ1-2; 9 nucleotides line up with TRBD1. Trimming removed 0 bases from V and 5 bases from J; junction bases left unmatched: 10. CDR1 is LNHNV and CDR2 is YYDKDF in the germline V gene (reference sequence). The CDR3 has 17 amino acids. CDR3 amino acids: CATSRDSGQGRGYGYTF. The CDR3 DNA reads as TGTGCCACCAGCAGAGATTCGGGACAGGGAAGGGGATATGGCTACACCTTC.

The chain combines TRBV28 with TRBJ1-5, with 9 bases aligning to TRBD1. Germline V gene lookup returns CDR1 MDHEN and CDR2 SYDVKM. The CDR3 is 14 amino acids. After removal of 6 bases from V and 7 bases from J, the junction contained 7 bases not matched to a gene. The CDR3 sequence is CASRSDRGGQPQHF. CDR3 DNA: TGTGCCAGCAGGTCGGACAGGGGTGGGCAGCCCCAGCATTTT. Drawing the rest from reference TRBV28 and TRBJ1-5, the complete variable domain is DVKVTQSSRYLVKRTGEKVFLECVQDMDHENMFWYRQDPGLGLRLIYFSYDVKMKEKGDIPEGYSVSREKKERFSLILESASTNQTSMYLCASRSDRGGQPQHFGDGTRLSIL.

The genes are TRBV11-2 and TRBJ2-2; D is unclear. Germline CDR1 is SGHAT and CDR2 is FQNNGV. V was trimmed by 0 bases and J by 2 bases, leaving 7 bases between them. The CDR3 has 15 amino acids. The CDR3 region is CASSLETDNTGELFF. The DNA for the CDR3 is TGTGCCAGCAGCTTAGAGACGGATAACACCGGGGAGCTGTTTTTT.

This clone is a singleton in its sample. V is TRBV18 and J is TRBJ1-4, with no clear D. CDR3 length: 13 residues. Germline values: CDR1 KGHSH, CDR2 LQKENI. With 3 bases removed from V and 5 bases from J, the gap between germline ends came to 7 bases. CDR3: CASSPRGNEKLFF. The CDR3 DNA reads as TGTGCCAGCTCACCCCGAGGGAATGAAAAACTGTTTTTT.

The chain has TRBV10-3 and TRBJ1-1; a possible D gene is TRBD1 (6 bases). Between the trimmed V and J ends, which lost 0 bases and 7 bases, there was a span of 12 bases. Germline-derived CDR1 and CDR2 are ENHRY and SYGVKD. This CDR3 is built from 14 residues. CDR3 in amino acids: CAISESTGPHEAFF. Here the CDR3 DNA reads TGTGCCATCAGTGAGTCGACAGGACCTCATGAAGCTTTCTTT.

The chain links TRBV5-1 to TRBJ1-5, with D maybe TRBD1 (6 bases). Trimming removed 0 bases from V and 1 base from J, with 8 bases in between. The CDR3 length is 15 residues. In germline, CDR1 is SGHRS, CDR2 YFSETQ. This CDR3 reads CASSLGQGSNQPQHF. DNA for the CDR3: TGCGCCAGCAGCTTGGGGCAGGGGAGCAATCAGCCCCAGCATTTT.

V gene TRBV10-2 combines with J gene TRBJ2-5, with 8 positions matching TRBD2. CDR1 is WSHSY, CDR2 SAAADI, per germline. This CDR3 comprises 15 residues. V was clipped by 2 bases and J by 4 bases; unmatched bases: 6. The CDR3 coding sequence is TGCGCCAGCAGTGAGCCGGGACTAGGGGGAGAGACCCAGTACTTC. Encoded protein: CASSEPGLGGETQYF.

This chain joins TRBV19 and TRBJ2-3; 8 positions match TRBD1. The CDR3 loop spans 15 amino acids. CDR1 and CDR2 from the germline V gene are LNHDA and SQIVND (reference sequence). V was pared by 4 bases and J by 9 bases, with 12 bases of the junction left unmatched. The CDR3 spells CASSKTGVGGSTQYF. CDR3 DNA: TGTGCCAGTAGTAAGACAGGGGTCGGTGGTAGCACGCAGTATTTT.

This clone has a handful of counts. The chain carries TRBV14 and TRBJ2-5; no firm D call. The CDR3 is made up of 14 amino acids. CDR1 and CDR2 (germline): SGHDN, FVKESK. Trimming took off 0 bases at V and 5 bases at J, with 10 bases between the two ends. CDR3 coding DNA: TGTGCCAGCAGCCAAGAGGTCGGCGTGGAGACCCAGTACTTC. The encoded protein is CASSQEVGVETQYF. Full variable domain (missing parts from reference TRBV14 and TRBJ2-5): EAGVTQFPSHSVIEKGQTVTLRCDPISGHDNLYWYRRVMGKEIKFLLHFVKESKQDESGMPNNRFLAERTGGTYSTLKVQPAELEDSGVYFCASSQEVGVETQYFGPGTRLLVL.

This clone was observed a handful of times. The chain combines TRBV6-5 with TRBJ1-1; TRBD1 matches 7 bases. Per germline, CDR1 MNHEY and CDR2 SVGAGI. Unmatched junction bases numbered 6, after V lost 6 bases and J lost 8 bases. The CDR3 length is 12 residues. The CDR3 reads CASSTGETEAFF. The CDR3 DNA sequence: TGTGCCAGCAGCACAGGGGAAACGGAAGCTTTCTTT.

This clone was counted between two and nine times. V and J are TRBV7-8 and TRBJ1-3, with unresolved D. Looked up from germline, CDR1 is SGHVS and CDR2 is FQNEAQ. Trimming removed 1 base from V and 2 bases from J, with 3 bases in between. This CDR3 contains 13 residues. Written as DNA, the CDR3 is TGTGCCAGCAGCTTAGAAACTGGAAACACCATATATTTT. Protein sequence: CASSLETGNTIYF. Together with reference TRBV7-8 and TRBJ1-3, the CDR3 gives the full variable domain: GAGVSQSPRYKVAKRGQDVALRCDPISGHVSLFWYQQALGQGPEFLTYFQNEAQLDKSGLPSDRFFAERPEGSVSTLKIQRTQQEDSAVYLCASSLETGNTIYFGEGSWLTVV.

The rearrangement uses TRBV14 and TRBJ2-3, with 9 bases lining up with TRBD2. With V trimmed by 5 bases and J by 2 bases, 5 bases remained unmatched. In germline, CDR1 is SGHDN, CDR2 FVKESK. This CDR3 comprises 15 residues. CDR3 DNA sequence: TGTGCCAGCAGCGCAGCGGGGGGCCACACAGATACGCAGTATTTT. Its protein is CASSAAGGHTDTQYF.

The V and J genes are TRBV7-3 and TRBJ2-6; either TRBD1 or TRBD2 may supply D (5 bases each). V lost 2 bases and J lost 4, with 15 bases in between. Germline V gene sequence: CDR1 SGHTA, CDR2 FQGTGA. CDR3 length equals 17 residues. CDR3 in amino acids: CASSLPRDAKGANVLTF. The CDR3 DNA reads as TGTGCCAGCAGCTTACCCCGGGACGCAAAAGGGGCCAACGTCCTGACTTTC.

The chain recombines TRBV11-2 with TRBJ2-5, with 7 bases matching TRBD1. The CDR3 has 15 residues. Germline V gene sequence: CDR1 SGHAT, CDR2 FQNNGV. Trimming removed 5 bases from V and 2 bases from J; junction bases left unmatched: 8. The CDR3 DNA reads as TGTGCCAGCAGCGCCGACAGGGTAGGGCAAGAGACCCAGTACTTC. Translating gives CASSADRVGQETQYF.

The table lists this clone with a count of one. CDR3 nucleotides: TGTGCCAGCAGCTCGGGGGGTCCCTACAATGAGCAGTTCTTC. It codes for CASSSGGPYNEQFF. The J gene is TRBJ2-1, the V gene TRBV7-9; 7 positions match TRBD2. This CDR3 is 14 amino acids long. V lost 4 bases, J lost 2 bases, and 2 bases stayed unmatched. The germline V gene encodes CDR1 SEHNR and CDR2 FQNEAQ (reference sequence).

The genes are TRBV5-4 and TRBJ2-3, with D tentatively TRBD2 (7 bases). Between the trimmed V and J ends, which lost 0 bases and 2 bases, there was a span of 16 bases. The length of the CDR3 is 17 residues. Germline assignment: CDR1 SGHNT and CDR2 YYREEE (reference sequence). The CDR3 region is CASSLGGRGSPTDTQYF. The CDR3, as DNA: TGTGCCAGCAGCTTGGGGGGGCGGGGGAGTCCCACAGATACGCAGTATTTT.

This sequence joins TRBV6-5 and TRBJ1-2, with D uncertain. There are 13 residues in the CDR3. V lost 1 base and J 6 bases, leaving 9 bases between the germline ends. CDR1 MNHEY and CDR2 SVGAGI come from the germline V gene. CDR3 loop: CASSYWTQHGYTF. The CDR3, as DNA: TGTGCCAGCAGTTACTGGACCCAGCATGGCTACACCTTC.

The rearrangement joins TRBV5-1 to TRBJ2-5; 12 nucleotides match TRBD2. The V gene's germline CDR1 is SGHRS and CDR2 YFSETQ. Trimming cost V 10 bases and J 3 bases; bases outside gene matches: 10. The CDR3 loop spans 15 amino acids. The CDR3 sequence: CASRPSGGAEETQYF. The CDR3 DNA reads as TGCGCCTCCCGTCCTAGCGGGGGGGCTGAAGAGACCCAGTACTTC.

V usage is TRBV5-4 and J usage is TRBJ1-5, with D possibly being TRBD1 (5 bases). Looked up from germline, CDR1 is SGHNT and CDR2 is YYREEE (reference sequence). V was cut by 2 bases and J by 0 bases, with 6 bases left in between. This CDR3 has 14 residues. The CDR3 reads CASSFQGSNQPQHF. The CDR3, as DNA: TGTGCCAGCAGCTTCCAGGGTAGCAATCAGCCCCAGCATTTT.

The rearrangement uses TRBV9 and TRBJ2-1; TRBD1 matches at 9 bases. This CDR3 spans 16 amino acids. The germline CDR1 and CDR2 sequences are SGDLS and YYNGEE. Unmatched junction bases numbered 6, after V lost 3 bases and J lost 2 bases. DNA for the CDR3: TGTGCCAGCAGCGGAAACCGACAGGGGGCCTACAATGAGCAGTTCTTC. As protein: CASSGNRQGAYNEQFF.

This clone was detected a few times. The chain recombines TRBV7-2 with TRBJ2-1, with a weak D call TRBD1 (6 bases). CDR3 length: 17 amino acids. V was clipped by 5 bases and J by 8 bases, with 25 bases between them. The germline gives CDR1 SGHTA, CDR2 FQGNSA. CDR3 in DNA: TGTGCCAGCAGCCTCCCAGGGGACCCAAGGGTTCGGGATGAGCAGTTCTTC. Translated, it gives CASSLPGDPRVRDEQFF.

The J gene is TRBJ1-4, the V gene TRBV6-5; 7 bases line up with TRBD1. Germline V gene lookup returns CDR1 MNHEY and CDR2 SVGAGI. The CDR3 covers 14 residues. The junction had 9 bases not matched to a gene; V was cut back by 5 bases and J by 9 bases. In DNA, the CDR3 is TGTGCCAGCAGTCCGCAGGGGGGCGCGAAAAAACTGTTTTTT. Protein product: CASSPQGGAKKLFF.